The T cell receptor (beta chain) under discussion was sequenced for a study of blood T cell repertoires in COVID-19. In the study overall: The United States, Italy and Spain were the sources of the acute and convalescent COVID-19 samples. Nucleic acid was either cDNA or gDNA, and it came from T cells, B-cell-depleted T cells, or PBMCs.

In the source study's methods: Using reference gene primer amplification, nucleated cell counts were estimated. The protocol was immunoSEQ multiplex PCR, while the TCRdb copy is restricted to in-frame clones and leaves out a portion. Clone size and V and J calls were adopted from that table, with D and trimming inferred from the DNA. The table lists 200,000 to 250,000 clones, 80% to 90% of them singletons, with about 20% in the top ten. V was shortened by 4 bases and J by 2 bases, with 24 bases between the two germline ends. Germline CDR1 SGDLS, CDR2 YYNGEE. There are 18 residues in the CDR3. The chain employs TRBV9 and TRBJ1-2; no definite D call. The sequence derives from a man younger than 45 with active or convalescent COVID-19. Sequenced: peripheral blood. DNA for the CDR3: TGTGCCAGCAGCTCTACGCATATCGACTATCTCTGGAACTATGGCTACACCTTC. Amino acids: CASSSTHIDYLWNYGYTF.